A selection of T cell receptor beta chains follows, all from one sample in a study of CD8 T cells in Susac syndrome. TCRdb passed the immunoSEQ multiplex PCR reads through MiXCR, listing each CDR3 protein once. The sample records approximately 130,000 distinct CDR3 sequences, roughly 89% being singletons. The sequencing sample was made of CD8+ T cells from PBMCs. The receptors were gathered from a human donor with multiple sclerosis. Both conserved end residues are part of each CDR3. Each record gives: V gene, D gene, J gene, CDR3 protein, CDR3 DNA. A D gene is named only where the DNA matches it firmly.

V gene: TRBV6-5
D gene: TRBD2
J gene: TRBJ2-7
CDR3 protein: CASSYGAGVMNEQYF
CDR3 DNA: TGTGCCAGCAGTTACGGGGCGGGAGTGATGAACGAGCAGTACTTC

V gene: TRBV7-9
D gene: NA
J gene: TRBJ2-1
CDR3 protein: CASSPLEQFF
CDR3 DNA: TGTGCCAGCAGCCCCCTAGAGCAGTTCTTC

V gene: TRBV27
D gene: NA
J gene: TRBJ2-7
CDR3 protein: CASSLQGKGNEQYF
CDR3 DNA: TGTGCCAGCAGTCTACAGGGTAAGGGCAACGAGCAGTACTTC

V gene: TRBV2
D gene: TRBD1
J gene: TRBJ1-2
CDR3 protein: CASSLWTGTGYTF
CDR3 DNA: TGTGCCAGCAGTCTTTGGACAGGGACAGGCTACACCTTC

V gene: TRBV24-1
D gene: NA
J gene: TRBJ2-3
CDR3 protein: CATSDSRSGVTDTQYF
CDR3 DNA: TGTGCCACCAGTGATTCGAGGAGTGGGGTGACAGATACGCAGTATTTT

V gene: TRBV19
D gene: NA
J gene: TRBJ2-7
CDR3 protein: CASSAKSNYEQYF
CDR3 DNA: TGTGCCAGTAGTGCCAAGTCAAACTACGAGCAGTACTTC

V gene: TRBV10-3
D gene: NA
J gene: TRBJ2-7
CDR3 protein: CAISEPTNRVPFSYEQYF
CDR3 DNA: TGTGCCATCAGTGAGCCCACTAACAGGGTCCCCTTCTCCTACGAGCAGTACTTC

V gene: TRBV20-1
D gene: NA
J gene: TRBJ1-3
CDR3 protein: CSARETSHSGNTIYF
CDR3 DNA: TGCAGTGCTAGAGAGACTTCCCACTCTGGAAACACCATATATTTT

V gene: TRBV4-1
D gene: TRBD2
J gene: TRBJ2-1
CDR3 protein: CANSQVPAGGITYNEQFF
CDR3 DNA: TGCGCCAACAGCCAAGTCCCAGCGGGAGGGATTACCTACAATGAGCAGTTCTTC

V gene: TRBV14
D gene: TRBD2
J gene: TRBJ2-1
CDR3 protein: CASSPLAGVGFEQFF
CDR3 DNA: TGTGCCAGCAGCCCGCTAGCGGGAGTCGGGTTTGAGCAGTTCTTC

V gene: TRBV30
D gene: TRBD1
J gene: TRBJ2-6
CDR3 protein: CATRDRIAGANVLTF
CDR3 DNA: TGTGCCACCCGGGACAGGATCGCTGGGGCCAACGTCCTGACTTTC